This record looks at one T cell receptor beta chain sequence and its context. Its antigen is undetermined. Treatment specified: 19 received Ad26.COV2.S at low or high dose, single or two shots; several received placebo; per-sample allocation not given. Sampling was performed 63 days after the first vaccine or placebo injection. The sample originates from a study of Ad26.COV2.S vaccination and SARS-CoV-2 variants. Study-wide background: Ad26.COV2.S given intramuscularly, once or twice 56 days apart. Whole-study findings and limits: Spike-specific TCR breadth was greater in vaccine than placebo recipients. Total responses of T cells may have been underestimated by the analyses of TCR breadth and depth.

This CDR3 contains 13 residues. Germline values: CDR1 GTSNPN, CDR2 SVGIG (reference sequence). Trimming pared 2 bases from V and 4 bases from J, leaving 12 bases between. Profiling relied on immunoSEQ multiplex PCR, and the TCRdb table lists in-frame clones only, not all of them. The data hold some 460,000 clones, with 80% to 90% observed a single time. The sequence was obtained from a person between 18 and 65 years old who received the Ad26.COV2.S COVID-19 vaccine or a placebo. V and J are TRBV30 and TRBJ2-7; either TRBD1 or TRBD2 may supply D (5 bases each). Sequencing used peripheral blood, obtained in a trial of Ad26.COV2.S vaccine versus placebo. The CDR3 reads CAWSPAGTYEQYF. CDR3 bases: TGTGCCTGGAGTCCAGCAGGGACGTACGAGCAGTACTTC.